This TCR beta chain appears in the sequencing data of a study of blood T cell repertoires in COVID-19. Study overall: Samples representing acute and convalescent COVID-19 were sourced from the United States, Italy and Spain. Sources were T cells, B-cell-depleted T cells, or PBMCs; the material itself was cDNA or gDNA.

V shed 2 bases and J shed 10 bases, with 15 bases lying between them. Germline V gene sequence: CDR1 MDHEN, CDR2 SYDVKM. The CDR3 has 14 amino acids. Original data processing: By means of reference gene primer amplification, nucleated cell counts were estimated. The method was immunoSEQ multiplex PCR; TCRdb's version includes in-frame clones alone and lacks a portion of them. D and trimming were read from the DNA, whereas the V and J calls and clone size are those reported in that table. The table lists fewer than 80,000 clones, roughly 92% of them singletons. This sequence was found in a human donor in a cohort sampled during active COVID-19. V gene TRBV28 combines with J gene TRBJ1-5; D possibly corresponds to TRBD1 (6 bases). The sequenced sample was peripheral blood. The CDR3 is CASSLGGGLDPQHF. The DNA of the CDR3 is TGTGCCAGCAGTTTAGGCGGGGGGCTTGATCCCCAGCATTTT.